A selection of T cell receptor beta chains follows, all from one sample in a study of OX40 agonist ivuxolimab in advanced cancers. Method: immunoSEQ multiplex PCR; TCRdb's copy keeps in-frame clones and lacks some. The sample holds fewer than 50,000 clones; just under 90% are singletons and the top ten take 10%. The material sequenced was CD4+ or CD8+ T cells sorted from blood, taken in a trial of the OX40 agonist ivuxolimab. The receptors shown here come from an adult with an advanced solid tumor such as melanoma, head and neck, liver or kidney cancer. Each CDR3 is given with its conserved first and last residue. The D gene is left open where the match is weak. Clone sizes are given selectively: once, few, many, or a class where the clone is expanded.

D	size	J	V	CDR3	DNA
TRBD2	.	TRBJ2-3	TRBV4-3	CASSQETSGSLTSGTQYF	TGCGCCAGCAGCCAAGAGACTAGCGGGAGCCTCACGTCGGGTACGCAGTATTTT
.	once	TRBJ2-5	TRBV4-3	CASSSFWERGAQETQYF	TGCGCCAGCAGCTCTTTCTGGGAAAGGGGGGCCCAAGAGACCCAGTACTTC
TRBD2	.	TRBJ2-1	TRBV19	CASSLGGVGSEQFF	TGTGCCAGTAGCCTCGGGGGGGTAGGCAGTGAGCAGTTCTTC
TRBD1	once	TRBJ1-2	TRBV25-1	CASSEGTGLRGYTF	TGTGCCAGCAGTGAGGGGACAGGCTTGCGGGGCTACACCTTC
.	.	TRBJ2-1	TRBV12-5	CASGFAHEQFF	TGTGCTAGTGGTTTTGCTCATGAGCAGTTCTTC
.	.	TRBJ1-1	TRBV7-8	CASSLALGTEAFF	TGTGCCAGCAGCTTAGCGCTCGGCACTGAAGCTTTCTTT
.	.	TRBJ1-2	TRBV7-8	CASSLDGGPYGYTF	TGTGCCAGCAGCTTAGATGGAGGGCCATATGGCTACACCTTC
TRBD1	.	TRBJ2-7	TRBV7-2	CASSTALTGYGEQYF	TGTGCCAGCAGCACAGCCCTGACAGGGTACGGCGAGCAGTACTTC
TRBD2	.	TRBJ2-7	TRBV9	CASSVLAGAPPLYEQYF	TGTGCCAGCAGCGTCTTGGCGGGAGCCCCCCCCCTCTACGAGCAGTACTTC
.	.	TRBJ1-6	TRBV6-6	CASSLRTDNSPLHF	TGTGCCAGCAGCCTTCGGACAGATAATTCACCCCTCCACTTT
.	.	TRBJ2-7	TRBV6-1	CASSHSPYEQYF	TGTGCCAGCAGTCATAGTCCCTACGAGCAGTACTTC
TRBD2	.	TRBJ2-7	TRBV6-5	CASSFVAGGAYEQYF	TGTGCCAGCAGTTTCGTAGCGGGAGGGGCCTACGAGCAGTACTTC
.	once	TRBJ2-7	TRBV15	CATSRDPYEQYF	TGTGCCACCAGCAGAGATCCCTACGAGCAGTACTTC
TRBD1	.	TRBJ2-1	TRBV5-4	CASSQGAGQFF	TGTGCCAGTTCCCAGGGGGCTGGGCAGTTCTTC
.	.	TRBJ1-5	TRBV4-1	CASSFPGSNQPQHF	TGCGCCAGCAGCTTCCCAGGCAGCAATCAGCCCCAGCATTTT
TRBD1	.	TRBJ2-7	TRBV11-1	CASSAGTGAYEQYF	TGTGCCAGCAGTGCCGGGACAGGGGCCTACGAGCAGTACTTC
.	.	TRBJ1-2	TRBV5-5	CASSLEGTGYGYTF	TGTGCCAGCAGCTTGGAAGGGACCGGCTATGGCTACACCTTC
TRBD1	.	TRBJ1-4	TRBV4-2	CASSPLPGQGARREKLFF	TGTGCCAGCAGCCCACTTCCGGGACAGGGGGCGAGGAGAGAAAAACTGTTTTTT
TRBD1	once	TRBJ1-5	TRBV19	CATSDRNSEPQHF	TGTGCCACCTCGGACAGGAATTCTGAGCCCCAGCATTTT
TRBD1	.	TRBJ2-3	TRBV7-2	CASSFPGGSTDTQYF	TGTGCCAGCAGCTTCCCAGGGGGAAGCACAGATACGCAGTATTTT
TRBD2	.	TRBJ2-3	TRBV12-5	CASGIASGGTDTQYF	TGTGCTAGTGGTATCGCTAGCGGGGGCACAGATACGCAGTATTTT
.	.	TRBJ1-2	TRBV16	CASSQLQGGDGYTF	TGTGCCAGCAGCCAGTTACAGGGTGGGGATGGCTACACCTTC
TRBD2	.	TRBJ2-1	TRBV19	CASSASGTSGNEQFF	TGTGCCAGTAGTGCCTCCGGGACTAGCGGCAATGAGCAGTTCTTC
.	once	TRBJ2-1	TRBV27	CASSLARSYNEQFF	TGTGCCAGCAGTTTAGCCCGCTCCTACAATGAGCAGTTCTTC
.	.	TRBJ1-2	TRBV6-5	CASSYSISGVDYGYTF	TGTGCCAGCAGTTACTCGATTTCTGGAGTAGACTATGGCTACACCTTC
TRBD1	.	TRBJ2-2	TRBV5-5	CASSLGQGNTGELFF	TGTGCCAGCAGCTTGGGACAGGGGAACACCGGGGAGCTGTTTTTT
.	few	TRBJ1-3	TRBV9	CASSGLVSGNTIYF	TGTGCCAGCAGCGGACTTGTCTCTGGAAACACCATATATTTT
.	once	TRBJ2-7	TRBV6-6	CASSALGLEYDEQYF	TGTGCCAGCAGTGCCTTGGGACTGGAGTACGACGAGCAGTACTTC
.	.	TRBJ1-5	TRBV7-6	CASSLAGGEDNQPQHF	TGTGCCAGCAGCTTAGCCGGGGGAGAGGACAATCAGCCCCAGCATTTT
.	.	TRBJ2-1	TRBV7-6	CASSLVAGVGGNEQFF	TGTGCCAGCAGCTTAGTGGCGGGAGTAGGGGGCAATGAGCAGTTCTTC
TRBD1	.	TRBJ2-7	TRBV11-2	CASSFTGGNYEQYF	TGTGCCAGCAGCTTCACAGGGGGAAACTACGAGCAGTACTTC
TRBD2	few	TRBJ2-7	TRBV7-8	CASSPVGSGGVYEQYF	TGTGCCAGCAGCCCCGTCGGTAGCGGGGGAGTATACGAGCAGTACTTC
.	.	TRBJ2-3	TRBV5-4	CASSLDRVVDTQYF	TGTGCCAGCAGCTTGGACAGGGTTGTAGATACGCAGTATTTT
TRBD2	.	TRBJ2-2	TRBV7-9	CASSGWTSEARELFF	TGTGCCAGCTCAGGGTGGACTAGCGAAGCAAGGGAGCTGTTTTTT
.	.	TRBJ1-2	TRBV30	CAWSVRGFGYTF	TGTGCCTGGAGTGTACGGGGGTTTGGCTACACCTTC
.	.	TRBJ1-2	TRBV7-9	CASSFGRIYGYTF	TGTGCCAGCAGCTTTGGCCGGATCTATGGCTACACCTTC
.	few	TRBJ1-2	TRBV14	CASSQEVEAVQNYGYTF	TGTGCCAGCAGCCAAGAGGTTGAGGCAGTCCAAAACTATGGCTACACCTTC
.	.	TRBJ1-5	TRBV6-5	CASSYGENQPQHF	TGTGCCAGCAGTTACGGGGAGAATCAGCCCCAGCATTTT
.	.	TRBJ1-2	TRBV4-3	CASSQETESSLGYGYTF	TGCGCCAGCAGCCAAGAGACCGAGAGCAGCTTAGGGTATGGCTACACCTTC
.	.	TRBJ1-1	TRBV5-4	CASSLIGTEAFF	TGTGCCAGCAGCTTGATAGGGACTGAAGCTTTCTTT
.	.	TRBJ2-1	TRBV7-8	CASLPEVPYNEQFF	TGTGCCAGCCTCCCAGAGGTGCCCTACAATGAGCAGTTCTTC
.	.	TRBJ1-2	TRBV23-1	CASSQCLQTNYGYTF	TGCGCCAGCAGTCAATGCCTACAGACTAACTATGGCTACACCTTC
TRBD2	.	TRBJ2-7	TRBV7-9	CASVLLRLAGGYEQYF	TGTGCCAGCGTACTCCTAAGACTAGCGGGAGGGTACGAGCAGTACTTC
.	.	TRBJ2-4	TRBV7-2	CASSLVALAKNIQYF	TGTGCCAGCAGCTTAGTGGCCCTAGCCAAAAACATTCAGTACTTC
.	.	TRBJ1-3	TRBV18	CASSPPNSGNTIYF	TGTGCCAGCTCCCCGCCTAACTCTGGAAACACCATATATTTT
TRBD1	.	TRBJ1-2	TRBV19	CATKTGGHGYTF	TGTGCCACTAAGACAGGGGGCCATGGCTACACCTTC
.	.	TRBJ2-4	TRBV9	CASSVAGGAKNIQYF	TGTGCCAGCAGCGTCGCTGGCGGGGCCAAAAACATTCAGTACTTC
.	.	TRBJ2-7	TRBV27	CASKLMAVEGFEQYF	TGTGCCAGCAAGCTTATGGCCGTCGAGGGTTTCGAGCAGTACTTC
TRBD1	.	TRBJ1-5	TRBV15	CATSRDRQGVNQPQHF	TGTGCCACCAGCAGAGATCGACAGGGAGTTAATCAGCCCCAGCATTTT
.	.	TRBJ1-2	TRBV19	CASSTHREANYGYTF	TGTGCCAGTAGTACCCATAGGGAAGCTAACTATGGCTACACCTTC
.	.	TRBJ1-2	TRBV6-5	CASSLSEQEYYYGYTF	TGTGCCAGCAGTTTATCGGAACAGGAATATTACTATGGCTACACCTTC
.	.	TRBJ2-3	TRBV4-3	CASSQDRGGGGTDTQYF	TGCGCCAGCAGCCAAGATCGTGGAGGGGGAGGCACAGATACGCAGTATTTT
TRBD2	.	TRBJ2-1	TRBV7-6	CASSSQDPWSRGRAGNEQFF	TGTGCCAGCAGCTCACAGGATCCTTGGTCTCGCGGGAGGGCCGGCAATGAGCAGTTCTTC
.	.	TRBJ2-7	TRBV18	CASSPGPEQYF	TGTGCCAGCTCACCTGGCCCAGAGCAGTACTTC